This T cell receptor (beta chain) was found in a study of T cell clusters in autoimmune cytopenias. Findings and caveats of the study: Healthy donors had roughly 3-fold more exclusive TRB clusters than active autoimmune hepatitis patients. No cluster-lack signature appeared between secondary cytopenia and chronic lymphocytic leukemia patients, apparently due to lymphoma masking.

The CDR3 totals 16 residues. Germline assignment: CDR1 MNHEY and CDR2 SMNVEV (reference sequence). By frequency, this clonotype is medium-sized (0.01 to 0.1%). Its antigen is still unknown. TRB was amplified from roughly 250 ng of peripheral blood genomic DNA per sample. One tube held mixed TRB-A and TRB-B primer pools for touch-down PCR. TCRdb processed the multiplex PCR reads again and assigns one entry to each CDR3 protein, with no DNA. The table counts nearly 7,000 distinct CDR3 sequences; approximately 4.6% lies in the top ten. This same sample was also part of a study on T cell repertoires in aging, cancer and after chemotherapy. Turning to that study: Untreated cancer patients had significantly lower blood TCR diversity than age-matched healthy donors. No conclusions about immunological memory after chemotherapy can be drawn from the repertoire data.

The chain is built from TRBV27 and TRBJ2-3; there is no DNA to check the TCRdb D call of TRBD1. Material: peripheral blood. This sequence originates from a human donor in good health. The CDR3 reads CASSYRGRLSTDTQYF.